The clone carrying this T cell receptor beta chain turned up a few times. In the original processing: Using reference gene primer amplification, nucleated cell counts were estimated. Assay used: immunoSEQ multiplex PCR; TCRdb lists only in-frame clones, some missing. The DNA gave D and trimming, while V, J and clone size come from that table. The table has approximately 170,000 clones, 80% to 90% seen once. The source of the sample is a study of blood T cell repertoires in COVID-19. For the study at large: From T cells, B-cell-depleted T cells, or PBMCs came the material, which was cDNA or gDNA.

This CDR3 has 16 residues. V shed 5 bases and J shed 3 bases, with 17 bases lying between them. The germline CDR1 and CDR2 sequences are SGHTA and FQGNSA. Specimen: peripheral blood. The receptor was derived from a human donor in a cohort sampled during active COVID-19. The gene calls are TRBV7-2 and TRBJ2-1; D perhaps matches TRBD2 (5 bases). CDR3 sequence reads: CASSPGPKGLYNEQFF. The DNA of the CDR3 is TGTGCCAGCAGCCCGGGCCCCAAAGGACTCTACAATGAGCAGTTCTTC.